This T cell receptor beta chain was observed in a study of T cell repertoires in cytomegalovirus infection. About the study: CMV epitopes that were recently identified and HLA-C-restricted were used alongside well-studied HLA-B-restricted ones. From public TCR beta signatures came an indication of both CMV infection and matching HLA type. General study points: What dominated the ex vivo response were HLA-C-restricted CMV-specific TCR beta clonotypes. Adding up the frequency of public TCR beta families identified people who carried CMV plus the relevant HLA.

TCRdb used MiXCR to reprocess the reads, holding one entry per CDR3 protein. The table includes about 770,000 distinct CDR3 sequences, 25% to 35% detected once. Turning to this clonotype: What it binds is unknown.

After removal of 3 bases from V and 8 bases from J, the junction contained 5 bases not matched to a gene. Germline CDR1 is MNHEY and CDR2 is SMNVEV (reference sequence). This CDR3 contains 14 residues. The rearrangement uses TRBV27 and TRBJ1-2; 11 bases match TRBD1. The clonotype comes from a human donor in good health (CMV status not recorded). Some clones in this sample may be carry-over from other donors' samples. Specimen: cultured CD8+ T cells from PBMCs, collected from culture after CMV antigen stimulation. CDR3 sequence (DNA): TGTGCCAGCAGTTTCGGACAGGGGGCGACCGGCTACACCTTC. Translated: CASSFGQGATGYTF.